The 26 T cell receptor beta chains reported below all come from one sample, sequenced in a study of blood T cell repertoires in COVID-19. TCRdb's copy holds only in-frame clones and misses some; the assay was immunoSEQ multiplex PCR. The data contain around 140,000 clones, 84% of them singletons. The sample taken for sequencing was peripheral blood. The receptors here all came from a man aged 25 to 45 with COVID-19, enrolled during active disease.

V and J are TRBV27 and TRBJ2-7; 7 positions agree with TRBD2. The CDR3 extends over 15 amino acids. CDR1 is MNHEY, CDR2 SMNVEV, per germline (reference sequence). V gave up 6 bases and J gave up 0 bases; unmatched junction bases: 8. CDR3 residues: CASRKSSGGSYEQYF. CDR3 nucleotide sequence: TGTGCCAGCAGGAAGTCTAGCGGTGGCTCCTACGAGCAGTACTTC.

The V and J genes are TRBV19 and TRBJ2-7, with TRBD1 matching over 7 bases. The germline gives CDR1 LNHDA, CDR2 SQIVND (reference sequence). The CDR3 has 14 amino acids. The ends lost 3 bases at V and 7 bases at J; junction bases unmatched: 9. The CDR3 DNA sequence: TGTGCCAGTAGTATCCGGACAGGCCCGGGGGAGCAGTACTTC. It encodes CASSIRTGPGEQYF.

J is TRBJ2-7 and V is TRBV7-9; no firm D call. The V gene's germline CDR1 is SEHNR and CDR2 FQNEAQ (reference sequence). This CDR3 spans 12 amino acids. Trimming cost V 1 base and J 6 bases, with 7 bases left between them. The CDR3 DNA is TGTGCCAGCAGCTTAGAAACTGCCGAGCAGTACTTC. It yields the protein CASSLETAEQYF. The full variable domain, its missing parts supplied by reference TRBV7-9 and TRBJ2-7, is DTGVSQNPRHKITKRGQNVTFRCDPISEHNRLYWYRQTLGQGPEFLTYFQNEAQLEKSRLLSDRFSAERPKGSFSTLEIQRTEQGDSAMYLCASSLETAEQYFGPGTRLTVT.

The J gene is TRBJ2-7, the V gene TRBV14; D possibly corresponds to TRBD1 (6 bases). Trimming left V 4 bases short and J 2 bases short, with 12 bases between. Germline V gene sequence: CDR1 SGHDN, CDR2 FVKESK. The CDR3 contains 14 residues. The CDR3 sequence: CASSRGTPTYEQYF. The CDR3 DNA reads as TGTGCCAGCAGCCGGGGGACACCTACCTACGAGCAGTACTTC.

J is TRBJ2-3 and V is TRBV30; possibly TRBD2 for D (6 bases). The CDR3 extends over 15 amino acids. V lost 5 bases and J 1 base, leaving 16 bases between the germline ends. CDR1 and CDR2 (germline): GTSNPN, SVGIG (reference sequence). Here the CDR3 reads CAWSWGVPGTDTQYF. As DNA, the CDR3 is TGTGCCTGGTCTTGGGGGGTCCCTGGCACAGATACGCAGTATTTT.

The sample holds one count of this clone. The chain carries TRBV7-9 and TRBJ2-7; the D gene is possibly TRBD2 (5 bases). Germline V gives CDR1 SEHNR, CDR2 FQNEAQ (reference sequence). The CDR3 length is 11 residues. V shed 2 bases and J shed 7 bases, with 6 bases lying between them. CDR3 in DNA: TGTGCCAGCAGCTTATCGGGGGAGCAGTACTTC. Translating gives CASSLSGEQYF.

DNA of the CDR3: TGTGTCTGTATGGGCCCTAACACCGGGGAGCTGTTTTTT. This encodes CVCMGPNTGELFF. The chain joins TRBV28 to TRBJ2-2; D gene unclear. The germline CDR1 and CDR2 sequences are MDHEN and SYDVKM. CDR3 length: 13 amino acids.

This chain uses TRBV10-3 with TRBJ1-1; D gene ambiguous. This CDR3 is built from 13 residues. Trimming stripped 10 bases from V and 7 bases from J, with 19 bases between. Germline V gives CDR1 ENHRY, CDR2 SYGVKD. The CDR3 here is CATYQEGLGEAFF. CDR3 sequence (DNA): TGTGCCACTTACCAGGAGGGTTTGGGTGAAGCTTTCTTT.

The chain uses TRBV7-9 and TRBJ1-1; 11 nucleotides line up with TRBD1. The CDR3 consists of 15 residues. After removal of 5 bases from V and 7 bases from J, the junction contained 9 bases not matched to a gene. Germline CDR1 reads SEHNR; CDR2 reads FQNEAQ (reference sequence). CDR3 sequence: CASSTPRTGGFEAFF. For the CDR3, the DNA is TGTGCCAGCAGCACACCTCGGACAGGGGGCTTTGAAGCTTTCTTT.

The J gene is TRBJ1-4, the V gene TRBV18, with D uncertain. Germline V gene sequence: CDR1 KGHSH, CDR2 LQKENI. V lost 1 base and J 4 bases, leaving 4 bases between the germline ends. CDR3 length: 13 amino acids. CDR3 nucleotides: TGTGCCAGCTCACCACAGCGTAATGAAAAACTGTTTTTT. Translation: CASSPQRNEKLFF.

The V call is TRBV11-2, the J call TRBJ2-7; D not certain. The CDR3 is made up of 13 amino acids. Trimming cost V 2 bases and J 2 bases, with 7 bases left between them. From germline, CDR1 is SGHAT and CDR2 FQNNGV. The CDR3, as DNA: TGTGCCAGCAGCTTATGGCAGGCCTACGAGCAGTACTTC. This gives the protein CASSLWQAYEQYF.

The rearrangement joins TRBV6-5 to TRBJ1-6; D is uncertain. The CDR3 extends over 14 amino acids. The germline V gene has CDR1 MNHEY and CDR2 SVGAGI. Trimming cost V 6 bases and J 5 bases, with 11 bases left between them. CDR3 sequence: CASSPGVHNSPLHF. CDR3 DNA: TGTGCCAGCAGCCCGGGTGTCCATAATTCACCCCTCCACTTT.

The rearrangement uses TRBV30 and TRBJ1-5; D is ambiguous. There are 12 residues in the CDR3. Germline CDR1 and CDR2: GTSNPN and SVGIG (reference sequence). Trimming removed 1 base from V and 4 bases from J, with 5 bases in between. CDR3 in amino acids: CAWSADNQPQHF. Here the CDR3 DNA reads TGTGCCTGGAGTGCAGATAATCAGCCCCAGCATTTT.

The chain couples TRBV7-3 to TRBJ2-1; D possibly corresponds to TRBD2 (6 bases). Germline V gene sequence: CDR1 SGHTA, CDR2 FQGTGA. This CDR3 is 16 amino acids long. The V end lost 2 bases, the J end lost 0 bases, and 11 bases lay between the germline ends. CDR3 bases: TGTGCCAGCAGCTTAGGTGTCGGGAGCTCCTACAATGAGCAGTTCTTC. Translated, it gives CASSLGVGSSYNEQFF.

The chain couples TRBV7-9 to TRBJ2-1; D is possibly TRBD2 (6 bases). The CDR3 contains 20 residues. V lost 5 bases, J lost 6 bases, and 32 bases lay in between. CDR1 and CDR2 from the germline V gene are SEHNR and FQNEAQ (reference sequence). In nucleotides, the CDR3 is TGTGCCAGCAGCACTATACTCACCGGGACTCCTCTGGAGGTACTCAATGAGCAGTTCTTC. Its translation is CASSTILTGTPLEVLNEQFF. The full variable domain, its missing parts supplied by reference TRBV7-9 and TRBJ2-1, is DTGVSQNPRHKITKRGQNVTFRCDPISEHNRLYWYRQTLGQGPEFLTYFQNEAQLEKSRLLSDRFSAERPKGSFSTLEIQRTEQGDSAMYLCASSTILTGTPLEVLNEQFFGPGTRLTVL.

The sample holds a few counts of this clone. Here the CDR3 DNA reads TGTGCCAGCAGCCCGACAGGGACTGCGATGAACACTGAAGCTTTCTTT. Translation: CASSPTGTAMNTEAFF. The V and J genes are TRBV6-4 and TRBJ1-1, with 7 bases that match TRBD1. Trimming removed 6 bases from V and 0 bases from J; junction bases left unmatched: 10. The CDR3 has 16 amino acids. CDR1 and CDR2 from the germline V gene are MRHNA and SNTAGT.

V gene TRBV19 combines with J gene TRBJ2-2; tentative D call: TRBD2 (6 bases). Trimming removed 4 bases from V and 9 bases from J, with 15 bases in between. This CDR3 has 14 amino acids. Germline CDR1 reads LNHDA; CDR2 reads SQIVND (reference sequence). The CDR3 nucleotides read TGTGCCAGTAGTACCGAACCGGGACTCCGGGAGCTGTTTTTT. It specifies CASSTEPGLRELFF. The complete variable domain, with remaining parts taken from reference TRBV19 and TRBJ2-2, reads DGGITQSPKYLFRKEGQNVTLSCEQNLNHDAMYWYRQDPGQGLRLIYYSQIVNDFQKGDIAEGYSVSREKKESFPLTVTSAQKNPTAFYLCASSTEPGLRELFFGEGSRLTVL.

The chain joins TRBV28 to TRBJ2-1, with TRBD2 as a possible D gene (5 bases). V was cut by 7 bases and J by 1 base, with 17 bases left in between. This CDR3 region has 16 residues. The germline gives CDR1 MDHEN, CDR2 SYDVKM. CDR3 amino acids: CASTLIDGKSYNEQFF. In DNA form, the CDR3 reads TGTGCCAGCACCTTAATAGACGGGAAGTCCTACAATGAGCAGTTCTTC.

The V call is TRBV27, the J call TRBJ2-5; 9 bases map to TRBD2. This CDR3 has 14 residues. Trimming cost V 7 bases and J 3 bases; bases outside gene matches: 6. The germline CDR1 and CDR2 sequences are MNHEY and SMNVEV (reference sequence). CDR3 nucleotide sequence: TGTGCCAGCATTATGAAGCGGGAGGAAGAGACCCAGTACTTC. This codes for CASIMKREEETQYF.

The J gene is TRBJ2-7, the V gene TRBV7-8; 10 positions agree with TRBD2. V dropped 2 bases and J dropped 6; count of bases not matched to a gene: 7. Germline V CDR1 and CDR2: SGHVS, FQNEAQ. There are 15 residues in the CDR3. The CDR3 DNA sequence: TGTGCCAGCAGCTTACAGAGTCTAGCGGGAGTCGAGCAGTACTTC. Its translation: CASSLQSLAGVEQYF. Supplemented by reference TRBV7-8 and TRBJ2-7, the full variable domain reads GAGVSQSPRYKVAKRGQDVALRCDPISGHVSLFWYQQALGQGPEFLTYFQNEAQLDKSGLPSDRFFAERPEGSVSTLKIQRTQQEDSAVYLCASSLQSLAGVEQYFGPGTRLTVT.

This CDR3 reads CASQGTTETQYF. CDR3 coding DNA: TGTGCCTCCCAGGGAACTACAGAGACCCAGTACTTC. The chain links TRBV30 to TRBJ2-5; maybe TRBD1 (5 bases). The CDR3 consists of 12 residues. With 7 bases removed from V and 4 bases from J, the gap between germline ends came to 13 bases. CDR1 GTSNPN and CDR2 SVGIG come from the germline V gene (reference sequence).

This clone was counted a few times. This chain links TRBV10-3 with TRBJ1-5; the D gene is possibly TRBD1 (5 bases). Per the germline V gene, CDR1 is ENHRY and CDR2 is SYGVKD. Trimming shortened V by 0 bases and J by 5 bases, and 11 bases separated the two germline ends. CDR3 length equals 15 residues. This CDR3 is CAISESRGSDQPQHF. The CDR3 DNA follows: TGTGCCATCAGTGAGTCGCGGGGCTCAGATCAGCCCCAGCATTTT.

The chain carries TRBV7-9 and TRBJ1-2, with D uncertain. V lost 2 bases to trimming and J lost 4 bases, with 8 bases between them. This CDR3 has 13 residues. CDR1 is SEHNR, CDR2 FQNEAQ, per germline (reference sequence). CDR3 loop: CASSLPPSYGYTF. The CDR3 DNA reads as TGTGCCAGCAGCTTACCTCCGTCCTATGGCTACACCTTC.

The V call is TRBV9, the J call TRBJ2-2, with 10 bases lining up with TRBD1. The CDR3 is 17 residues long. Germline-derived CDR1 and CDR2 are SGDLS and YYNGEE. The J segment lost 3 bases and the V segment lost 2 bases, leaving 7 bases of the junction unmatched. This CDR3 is CASSVSAGQGHTGELFF. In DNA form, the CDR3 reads TGTGCCAGCAGCGTTTCGGCGGGACAGGGGCACACCGGGGAGCTGTTTTTT. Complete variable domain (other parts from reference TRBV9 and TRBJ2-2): DSGVTQTPKHLITATGQRVTLRCSPRSGDLSVYWYQQSLDQGLQFLIQYYNGEERAKGNILERFSAQQFPDLHSELNLSSLELGDSALYFCASSVSAGQGHTGELFFGEGSRLTVL.

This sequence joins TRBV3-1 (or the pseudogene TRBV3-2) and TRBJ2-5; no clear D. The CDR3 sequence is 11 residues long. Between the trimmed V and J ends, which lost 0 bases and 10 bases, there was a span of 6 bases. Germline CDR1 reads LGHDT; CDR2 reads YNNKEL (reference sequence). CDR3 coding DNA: TGTGCCAGCAGCCAAGACCGAGACCAGTACTTC. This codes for CASSQDRDQYF.

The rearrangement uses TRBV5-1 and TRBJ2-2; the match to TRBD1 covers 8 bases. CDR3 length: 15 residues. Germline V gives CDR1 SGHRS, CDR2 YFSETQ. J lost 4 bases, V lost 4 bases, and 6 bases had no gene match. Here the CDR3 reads CASSLGTGGTGELFF. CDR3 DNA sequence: TGCGCCAGCAGCCTCGGGACAGGTGGCACCGGGGAGCTGTTTTTT.